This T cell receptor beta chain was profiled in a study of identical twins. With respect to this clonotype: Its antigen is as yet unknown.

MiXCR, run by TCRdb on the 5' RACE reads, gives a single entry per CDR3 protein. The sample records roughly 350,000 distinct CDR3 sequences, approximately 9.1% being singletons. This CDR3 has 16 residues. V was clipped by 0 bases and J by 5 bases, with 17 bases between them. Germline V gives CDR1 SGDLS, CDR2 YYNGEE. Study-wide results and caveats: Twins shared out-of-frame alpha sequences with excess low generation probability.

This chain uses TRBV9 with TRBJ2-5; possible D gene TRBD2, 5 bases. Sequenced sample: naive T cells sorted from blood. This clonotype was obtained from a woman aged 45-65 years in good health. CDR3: CASSVDPGKGLETQYF. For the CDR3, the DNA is TGTGCCAGCAGCGTAGATCCGGGAAAGGGTTTGGAGACCCAGTACTTC.